Below, 27 T cell receptor beta chains from the same sample are listed, as sequenced in a study of CD8 T cells in Susac syndrome. Reverse transcription of about 0.5 to 1 ug RNA was carried out with random hexamers. TCRdb recomputed calls from the immunoSEQ multiplex PCR reads with MiXCR, one row per CDR3 protein. The repertoire consists of about 90,000 distinct CDR3 sequences, with about 93% occurring once and the leading ten covering over 0.25%. Sequences were obtained from CD8+ T cells from PBMCs. Every receptor here comes from a human donor in good health.

This chain joins TRBV30 and TRBJ1-2; no definite D call. Between the trimmed V and J ends, which lost 0 bases and 8 bases, there was a span of 13 bases. Germline values: CDR1 GTSNPN, CDR2 SVGIG (reference sequence). This CDR3 contains 13 residues. Here the CDR3 reads CAWSVTGIDGYTF. In DNA, the CDR3 is TGTGCCTGGAGTGTGACGGGGATCGACGGCTACACCTTC.

The V call is TRBV7-9, the J call TRBJ2-5, with D possibly matching TRBD2 (5 bases). Germline V lookup: CDR1 SEHNR, CDR2 FQNEAQ (reference sequence). V shed 11 bases and J shed 2 bases, with 15 bases lying between them. The CDR3 totals 13 residues. DNA of the CDR3: TGTGCCTCCTGGAAAGGCGGGCAAGAGACCCAGTACTTC. Amino acid sequence: CASWKGGQETQYF.

The sample holds one count of this clonotype. The rearrangement joins TRBV18 to TRBJ1-1; D gene ambiguous. Trimming pared 3 bases from V and 6 bases from J, leaving 8 bases between. The CDR3 consists of 12 residues. CDR1 is KGHSH and CDR2 is LQKENI in the germline V gene. CDR3 DNA sequence: TGTGCCAGCTCACCGAGATTCCCTGAAGCTTTCTTT. It codes for CASSPRFPEAFF.

The chain carries TRBV7-2 and TRBJ2-5; no clear D. CDR3 length equals 14 residues. Germline lookup yields CDR1 SGHTA and CDR2 FQGNSA. V lost 5 bases, J lost 5 bases, and 15 bases lay in between. The CDR3 protein is CASSPSGVEETQYF. In DNA form, the CDR3 reads TGTGCCAGCAGCCCGAGTGGGGTAGAGGAGACCCAGTACTTC.

This clonotype was recorded once. The rearrangement joins TRBV19 to TRBJ2-5, with D possibly TRBD1 on 6 matching bases. Trimming removed 1 base from V and 0 bases from J, with 9 bases in between. This CDR3 is 15 amino acids long. Germline values: CDR1 LNHDA, CDR2 SQIVND (reference sequence). CDR3 amino acids: CASSIVSGDQETQYF. For the CDR3, the DNA is TGTGCCAGTAGTATAGTATCAGGGGACCAAGAGACCCAGTACTTC.

The rearrangement joins TRBV4-1 to TRBJ2-2; no clear D. The CDR3 sequence is 15 residues long. From germline, CDR1 is MGHRA and CDR2 YSYEKL. V shed 0 bases and J shed 6 bases, with 11 bases lying between them. The CDR3 DNA reads TGCGCCAGCAGCCAAGATTCCGGTGGGGCCGGGGAGCTGTTTTTT. Protein sequence: CASSQDSGGAGELFF.

This clonotype came up a few times. J is TRBJ2-7 and V is TRBV13; D may match TRBD1 or TRBD2 (5 bases each). The CDR3 totals 12 residues. Germline V gene data show CDR1 as PRHDT and CDR2 as FYEKMQ (reference sequence). V lost 5 bases to trimming and J lost 5 bases, with 10 bases between them. The CDR3 spells CASSPLGDEQYF. The CDR3 DNA reads as TGTGCCAGCAGCCCTTTGGGGGACGAGCAGTACTTC.

The chain carries TRBV19 and TRBJ2-7; unclear D gene. Germline CDR1 LNHDA, CDR2 SQIVND (reference sequence). The V end lost 4 bases, the J end lost 1 base, and 5 bases lay between the germline ends. This CDR3 spans 12 amino acids. CDR3 residues: CASSSGSYEQYF. The CDR3 DNA sequence: TGTGCCAGTAGTAGCGGTTCCTACGAGCAGTACTTC.

The rearrangement uses TRBV19 and TRBJ1-2; the D gene is possibly TRBD1 (6 bases). The CDR3 sequence is 15 residues long. Trimming removed 1 base at V and 4 bases at J, with 13 bases between. Germline CDR1 is LNHDA and CDR2 is SQIVND (reference sequence). DNA of the CDR3: TGTGCCAGTAGTATAGGCACAGGGAGTGGCTATGGCTACACCTTC. This codes for CASSIGTGSGYGYTF.

The chain is built from TRBV24-1 and TRBJ1-5, with D possibly TRBD1 on 5 matching bases. Deletions cut 3 bases from V and 2 bases from J, with 13 bases between. This CDR3 spans 16 amino acids. Germline V lookup: CDR1 KGHDR, CDR2 SFDVKD. The CDR3 is CATSDPSGIGNQPQHF. DNA for the CDR3: TGTGCCACCAGTGATCCCTCAGGGATCGGCAATCAGCCCCAGCATTTT.

The chain employs TRBV11-2 and TRBJ2-3, with D unresolved. This CDR3 comprises 14 residues. Trimming left V 5 bases short and J 3 bases short, with 12 bases between. Germline V CDR1 and CDR2: SGHAT, FQNNGV. CDR3 nucleotides: TGTGCCAGCAGCCCATTTTACGAGACAGATACGCAGTATTTT. Encoded protein: CASSPFYETDTQYF.

The chain employs TRBV6-1 and TRBJ2-7; D perhaps matches TRBD2 (6 bases). Trimming pared 0 bases from V and 5 bases from J, leaving 11 bases between. The germline V gene has CDR1 MNHNS and CDR2 SASEGT. CDR3 length equals 14 residues. In DNA, the CDR3 is TGTGCCAGCAGTGAAGCCGGGTCGGGGGACGAGCAGTACTTC. Protein sequence: CASSEAGSGDEQYF.

The chain joins TRBV4-1 to TRBJ2-5, with 9 nucleotides matching TRBD2. Germline loops: CDR1 MGHRA, CDR2 YSYEKL. The CDR3 has 18 amino acids. J was trimmed by 1 base and V by 4 bases; bases with no gene match: 13. CDR3 region: CASSLELVAGGTQETQYF. The CDR3 coding sequence is TGCGCCAGCAGCCTGGAACTGGTGGCGGGGGGGACCCAAGAGACCCAGTACTTC.

This chain links TRBV29-1 with TRBJ2-5; no definite D call. The CDR3 runs 10 residues. The V end lost 4 bases, the J end lost 2 bases, and 2 bases lay between the germline ends. In germline, CDR1 is SQVTM, CDR2 ANQGSEA. The DNA of the CDR3 is TGCAGCGTTGCGCAAGAGACCCAGTACTTC. Translated, it gives CSVAQETQYF.

CDR3 bases: TGCAGCGTTGAAGATGCGGACTATGGCTACACCTTC. Translated, it gives CSVEDADYGYTF. V gene TRBV29-1 combines with J gene TRBJ1-2; no clear D gene. Trimming removed 0 bases from V and 3 bases from J, with 5 bases in between. The CDR3 runs to 12 residues. Germline V lookup: CDR1 SQVTM, CDR2 ANQGSEA.

This rearrangement joins TRBV5-4 to TRBJ2-1; 8 bases map to TRBD1. The V and J ends lost 9 bases and 7 bases, in that order; junction bases with no gene match: 15. The CDR3 contains 15 residues. CDR1 SGHNT and CDR2 YYREEE come from the germline V gene (reference sequence). CDR3 nucleotides: TGTGCCACCAATCCCACTGGCAGGGGGCGGAATGAGCAGTTCTTC. Encoded protein: CATNPTGRGRNEQFF.

The chain is built from TRBV5-4 and TRBJ2-7; TRBD2 agrees at 10 bases. V gave up 4 bases and J gave up 4 bases; unmatched junction bases: 5. The V gene's germline CDR1 is SGHNT and CDR2 YYREEE (reference sequence). This CDR3 comprises 14 residues. The chain's CDR3 is CASSTSGGAYEQYF. CDR3 coding DNA: TGTGCCAGCAGCACCAGCGGGGGGGCGTACGAGCAGTACTTC.

J is TRBJ1-1 and V is TRBV6-5, with D possibly being TRBD1 (6 bases). In germline, CDR1 is MNHEY, CDR2 SVGAGI. This CDR3 contains 15 residues. The V and J ends lost 5 bases and 0 bases respectively, with 13 bases between them. As DNA, the CDR3 is TGTGCCAGCAGTACGGGGGACACTATGAACACTGAAGCTTTCTTT. The encoded protein is CASSTGDTMNTEAFF.

CDR3 in DNA: TGTGCCAGCAGCCAAGCAACAGGGATCTCCTATAATTCACCCCTCCACTTT. Amino acid sequence: CASSQATGISYNSPLHF. The rearrangement joins TRBV4-2 to TRBJ1-6; D might be TRBD1 (6 bases). The CDR3 spans 17 residues. Looked up from germline, CDR1 is LGHNA and CDR2 is YNFKEQ. The V end was cut by 1 base, the J end by 0 bases, with 10 bases between.

CDR3 loop: CASSPTGTGAYEQYF. CDR3 coding DNA: TGCGCCAGCAGCCCCACCGGGACAGGGGCCTACGAGCAGTACTTC. V gene TRBV5-1 combines with J gene TRBJ2-7; 10 bases line up with TRBD1. There are 15 residues in the CDR3. CDR1 is SGHRS, CDR2 YFSETQ, per germline. V lost 4 bases, J lost 2 bases, and 6 bases stayed unmatched.

V gene TRBV5-1 combines with J gene TRBJ2-5; D gene ambiguous. The CDR3 loop spans 14 amino acids. The V and J ends lost 1 base and 0 bases respectively, with 7 bases between them. In germline, CDR1 is SGHRS, CDR2 YFSETQ. The CDR3 sequence: CASSLRPYQETQYF. DNA of the CDR3: TGCGCCAGCAGCTTGAGGCCCTACCAAGAGACCCAGTACTTC.

This rearrangement joins TRBV27 to TRBJ1-6, with TRBD1 matching over 7 bases. With V trimmed by 9 bases and J by 7 bases, 9 bases remained unmatched. This CDR3 has 14 amino acids. Germline V gene data show CDR1 as MNHEY and CDR2 as SMNVEV (reference sequence). CDR3: CASGTVGGNSPLHF. The CDR3, as DNA: TGTGCCAGTGGGACAGTCGGGGGCAATTCACCCCTCCACTTT.

The chain is built from TRBV12-3 or TRBV12-4 and TRBJ1-2, with D uncertain. V dropped 2 bases and J dropped 8 bases, with 15 bases sitting between them. The CDR3 runs to 14 residues. DNA of the CDR3: TGTGCCAGCAGTTTAAGTTTCGGCAGCTTGGGCTACACCTTC. Translating it yields CASSLSFGSLGYTF.

The gene calls are TRBV7-9 and TRBJ1-1; D call uncertain. V gave up 9 bases and J gave up 10 bases, with 9 bases separating them. The CDR3 is made up of 9 amino acids. The germline V gene has CDR1 SEHNR and CDR2 FQNEAQ (reference sequence). The CDR3 coding sequence is TGTGCCAGTCCCGAGGGAGCTTTCTTT. It translates to CASPEGAFF.

This rearrangement joins TRBV13 to TRBJ2-7, with TRBD1 matching over 8 bases. With V trimmed by 1 base and J by 2 bases, 4 bases remained unmatched. The CDR3 has 15 amino acids. Germline-derived CDR1 and CDR2 are PRHDT and FYEKMQ (reference sequence). This chain's CDR3 is CASSLVRDRPYEQYF. As DNA, the CDR3 is TGTGCCAGCAGCTTAGTCAGGGACAGGCCCTACGAGCAGTACTTC.

V and J are TRBV9 and TRBJ2-1; TRBD2 matches 10 bases. Germline V gene data show CDR1 as SGDLS and CDR2 as YYNGEE. The CDR3 loop spans 15 amino acids. V trimming: 5 bases; J trimming: 6 bases; junction bases outside the gene matches: 8. The CDR3 sequence: CASSDGTSAINEQFF. The CDR3 DNA sequence: TGTGCCAGCAGTGATGGGACTAGCGCGATCAATGAGCAGTTCTTC.

The V and J genes are TRBV27 and TRBJ2-7, with 11 bases aligning to TRBD1. Germline CDR1 MNHEY, CDR2 SMNVEV (reference sequence). This CDR3 has 16 residues. With V trimmed by 2 bases and J by 2 bases, 5 bases remained unmatched. This CDR3 is CASSLTGTGGTYEQYF. CDR3 nucleotide sequence: TGTGCCAGCAGTTTAACTGGGACAGGGGGTACCTACGAGCAGTACTTC.